This T cell receptor beta chain was sequenced during a study of early T cells in non-severe SARS-CoV-2 infection. The wider study: Chains were not paired, and sequencing was done on bulk RNA from unsorted whole blood. Study outcomes and limitations: VDJdb-based annotation leaned toward anti-spike CD8 responses and missed private and CD4 specificities.

Molecules of cDNA were individually given unique molecular identifiers that were attached to them. Each CDR3 protein is one row after TCRdb ran MiXCR on the 5' RACE reads. The sample carries under 40,000 distinct CDR3 sequences, roughly 6% recorded once. Comments on this clonotype: Its antigen is as yet unknown.

The CDR3 is 15 residues long. Between the trimmed V and J ends, which lost 4 bases and 0 bases, there was a span of 11 bases. The germline V gene encodes CDR1 LNHDA and CDR2 SQIVND (reference sequence). This chain uses TRBV19 with TRBJ2-3, with TRBD1 as a possible D gene (6 bases). The TCR comes from an adult who was a healthcare worker with PCR-confirmed SARS-CoV-2 infection or an uninfected control (not recorded which). Input material: whole blood. CDR3 protein: CASSSDRSSTDTQYF. DNA for the CDR3: TGTGCCAGTAGTAGCGACAGGTCCAGCACAGATACGCAGTATTTT.